One and the same sample provided the 30 T cell receptor beta chains below, sequenced in a study of regulatory T cells in long-lasting Graves disease (dated by TCRdb to about 2021). The intended sense of this specimen's time point label: persistent/refractory GD, antithyroid drugs over 5 years with positive TRAb. For both TCR sequencing and RNA sequencing, RNA was extracted from PBMCs using TRIzol. The protocol used for the library was multiplex PCR. Instrument used: Illumina HiSeq 4000. To build TCR beta libraries, CDR3 regions were amplified by Arm-PCR using iRepertoire HTBI primers. In-frame beta chains were kept once TCRdb had trimmed the public reads at Q25 with fastp and called clones with MiXCR. Each CDR3 protein gets just one entry, which takes the most common genes and DNA from the rows behind it. The sample profile shows roughly 430,000 distinct CDR3 sequences; 20% to 25% of them were found once. The ten largest clones add up to roughly 13% of the sample.

Sequenced here: peripheral blood mononuclear cells (PBMCs), sampled when the disease was refractory, from a patient treated with antithyroid drugs. These receptor sequences come from a female donor with Graves disease.

The rearrangement uses TRBV4-1 and TRBJ2-7, with a tentative D call TRBD2 (6 bases). CDR3 length equals 14 residues. CDR1 MGHRA and CDR2 YSYEKL come from the germline V gene. V was cut by 3 bases and J by 6 bases, with 15 bases left in between. The CDR3 sequence: CASSQEGLDAEQYF. CDR3 sequence (DNA): TGCGCCAGCAGCCAGGAGGGCTTGGATGCCGAGCAGTACTTC.

This clonotype occurred a few times. The rearrangement uses TRBV6-2 or TRBV6-3 and TRBJ2-7; 8 nucleotides agree with TRBD1. The CDR3 consists of 17 residues. V dropped 2 bases and J dropped 6; count of bases not matched to a gene: 15. Germline V gives CDR1 MNHEY, CDR2 SVGEGT. This CDR3 reads CASSYGLRPPGGAEQYF. CDR3 in DNA: TGTGCCAGCAGTTACGGTCTACGCCCCCCAGGGGGCGCCGAGCAGTACTTC.

The chain recombines TRBV30 with TRBJ2-2, with no clear D. Per germline, CDR1 GTSNPN and CDR2 SVGIG (reference sequence). The CDR3 extends over 12 amino acids. Trimming cost V 0 bases and J 6 bases, with 5 bases left between them. The CDR3 DNA reads TGTGCCTGGAGTGTAGTAGCCGGGGAGCTGTTTTTT. As protein: CAWSVVAGELFF.

This clonotype was picked up many times. J is TRBJ2-2 and V is TRBV2, with TRBD2 matching over 7 bases. CDR3 size: 19 residues. Germline values: CDR1 SNHLY, CDR2 FYNNEI. Germline trimming cut 5 bases from V and 4 bases from J; bases unmatched to any gene: 19. In DNA, the CDR3 is TGTGCCAGCAGTCGAAGGCTGATCGTGGCGGGAGACCGCACCGGGGAGCTGTTTTTT. This sequence encodes CASSRRLIVAGDRTGELFF.

The rearrangement uses TRBV2 and TRBJ2-5, with TRBD2 matching 8 bases. The V segment lost 2 bases and the J segment 5 bases; nucleotides outside the gene matches: 13. CDR1 and CDR2 (germline): SNHLY, FYNNEI. The CDR3 runs 17 residues. This CDR3 reads CASSEQLAVGYRETQYF. The CDR3 DNA follows: TGTGCCAGCAGTGAACAACTAGCGGTGGGGTATAGGGAGACCCAGTACTTC.

Turning to this clonotype: Given a much more abundant clone one base away, this may be a read error. The rearrangement uses TRBV6-5 and TRBJ1-2, with 8 bases that match TRBD1. With 4 bases clipped from V and 8 bases from J, the junction kept 12 bases outside the gene matches. This CDR3 is 15 amino acids long. Germline CDR1 is MNHEY and CDR2 is SVGAGI. The CDR3 nucleotides are TGTGCCAGCAGTTCGCTCACTGACAGGGGAAACGGCTACACCTTC. Residues: CASSSLTDRGNGYTF.

This clonotype showed up many times. The CDR3 DNA sequence: TGTGCCAGCAACCAGGGGGCTTACGAGCAGTACTTC. Translated, it gives CASNQGAYEQYF. The chain has TRBV28 and TRBJ2-7; 8 positions match TRBD1. CDR3 length equals 12 residues. Germline V gene sequence: CDR1 MDHEN, CDR2 SYDVKM. The trim removed 7 bases at V and 4 bases at J, leaving 3 bases unmatched.

This clonotype was observed at least ten times. V gene TRBV20-1 combines with J gene TRBJ2-5, with 11 bases that match TRBD2. This CDR3 spans 16 amino acids. The germline gives CDR1 DFQATT, CDR2 SNEGSKA (reference sequence). The V gene end was trimmed by 6 bases and the J gene end by 2 bases; junction bases not matched to a gene: 11. Here the CDR3 DNA reads TGCAGTGCGACCGATATTAGCGGGAGGGTTCAAGAGACCCAGTACTTC. Amino acids: CSATDISGRVQETQYF.

In its sample, this clonotype was seen many times. The chain is built from TRBV27 and TRBJ2-2; the D gene is possibly TRBD2 (5 bases). The CDR3 extends over 15 amino acids. Germline-derived CDR1 and CDR2 are MNHEY and SMNVEV (reference sequence). Deletions cut 9 bases from V and 0 bases from J, with 14 bases between. CDR3 amino acids: CASTRGPTNTGELFF. The DNA for the CDR3 is TGTGCCAGTACCCGCGGGCCAACGAACACCGGGGAGCTGTTTTTT.

On this clonotype: One base away lies a much larger clone, so this may be a sequencing read error. This sequence joins TRBV12-3 or TRBV12-4 and TRBJ2-2; 7 positions match TRBD2. This CDR3 is 14 amino acids long. CDR3 nucleotide sequence: TGTGCCAGCAGTCGTAGCGGGTTCACCGGGGAGCCGTTTTTT. Residues: CASSRSGFTGEPFF.

This clonotype was counted at least ten times. The CDR3: CASSPGLAGVFPYF. The CDR3 nucleotides are TGTGCCAGCAGCCCTGGACTAGCGGGGGTCTTCCCCTACTTC. J is TRBJ2-5 and V is TRBV28, with 13 bases identical to TRBD2. V gave up 6 bases and J gave up 14 bases; unmatched junction bases: 12. CDR1 and CDR2 from the germline V gene are MDHEN and SYDVKM. The CDR3 has 14 residues.

This clonotype qualifies as medium-sized. The chain recombines TRBV2 with TRBJ2-5; possibly TRBD1 for D (6 bases). Deletions cut 8 bases from V and 1 base from J, with 23 bases between. CDR1 SNHLY and CDR2 FYNNEI come from the germline V gene. The CDR3 is 17 residues long. In nucleotides, the CDR3 is TGTGCCAGCGGGGGTTACCGGGACACGGAGAGCCAAGAGACCCAGTACTTC. Its protein product is CASGGYRDTESQETQYF.

This clonotype was counted between two and nine times. V gene TRBV20-1 combines with J gene TRBJ2-7; 9 nucleotides align to TRBD1. CDR1 and CDR2 (germline): DFQATT, SNEGSKA (reference sequence). The junction had 7 bases not matched to a gene; V was cut back by 2 bases and J by 5 bases. The CDR3 runs to 14 residues. The CDR3 DNA reads as TGCAGTGCTAGACCCGGGGGACAGGGCCACGAGCAGTACTTC. Translation: CSARPGGQGHEQYF.

This clonotype has at least ten counts. The chain couples TRBV28 to TRBJ2-5; no reliable D call. The V and J ends lost 5 bases and 5 bases respectively, with 12 bases between them. Germline CDR1 MDHEN, CDR2 SYDVKM. The CDR3 spans 13 residues. CDR3 loop: CASSLGPWETQYF. The DNA for the CDR3 is TGTGCCAGCAGTCTAGGGCCATGGGAGACCCAGTACTTC.

Worth noting for this clonotype: This may come from a read error, since a much larger clone is one base off. The CDR3 DNA is TGTGCCGGCAGCGCGGGACTCCTGTACCAAGAGACCCAGTACTTC. Its translation is CAGSAGLLYQETQYF. The J gene is TRBJ2-5, the V gene TRBV9, with D possibly TRBD2 on 6 matching bases. This CDR3 contains 15 residues. The V gene's germline CDR1 is SGDLS and CDR2 YYNGEE.

This clonotype appeared many times. The gene calls are TRBV7-2 and TRBJ1-2; D unclear. CDR3 length: 14 residues. Deletions cut 4 bases from V and 8 bases from J, with 17 bases between. The germline gives CDR1 SGHTA, CDR2 FQGNSA. CDR3 bases: TGTGCCAGCAGCTCCATGCCCCCGGAGGGAGGCTACACCTTC. It is translated as CASSSMPPEGGYTF.

V gene TRBV27 combines with J gene TRBJ2-3; D assignment may be TRBD1 or TRBD2 (5 bases each). V lost 5 bases to trimming and J lost 2 bases, with 17 bases between them. Looked up from germline, CDR1 is MNHEY and CDR2 is SMNVEV (reference sequence). The CDR3 is 16 residues long. DNA for the CDR3: TGTGCCAGCAGTCCCGCGACTGAGGGGATCACAGATACGCAGTATTTT. Translating gives CASSPATEGITDTQYF.

As concerns this clonotype: This may arise from a read error, as a much more abundant clone is one base away. The chain uses TRBV11-2 and TRBJ2-1, with D unresolved. The DNA matches TRBJ2-5 better at its end, which makes the J call doubtful. The CDR3 runs 12 residues. Germline CDR1 is SGHAT and CDR2 is FQNNGV. CDR3 loop: CASSGRGETQYF. In nucleotides, the CDR3 is TGTGCCAGCAGCGGCCGTGGAGAGACCCAGTACTTC.

The sample holds a few counts of this clonotype. The chain couples TRBV18 to TRBJ2-7; D gene uncertain. The V end was cut by 4 bases, the J end by 5 bases, with 18 bases between. CDR1 is KGHSH, CDR2 LQKENI, per germline. The CDR3 loop spans 15 amino acids. Here the CDR3 DNA reads TGTGCCAGCTCACAGGCTGGGGTTAAGGGAAACGAGCAGTACTTC. Translated: CASSQAGVKGNEQYF.

This clonotype was seen many times. This rearrangement joins TRBV30 to TRBJ2-5; TRBD1 is a possible D gene (6 bases). V lost 2 bases and J 5 bases, leaving 12 bases between the germline ends. Per germline, CDR1 GTSNPN and CDR2 SVGIG (reference sequence). CDR3 length: 13 amino acids. The CDR3 loop is CAWSPTGFETQYF. CDR3 DNA sequence: TGTGCCTGGAGTCCCACAGGGTTTGAGACCCAGTACTTC. Variable domain in full (rest from reference TRBV30 and TRBJ2-5): SQTIHQWPATLVQPVGSPLSLECTVEGTSNPNLYWYRQAAGRGLQLLFYSVGIGQISSEVPQNLSASRPQDRQFILSSKKLLLSDSGFYLCAWSPTGFETQYFGPGTRLLVL.

V and J are TRBV19 and TRBJ1-5; D unclear. Germline V gene data show CDR1 as LNHDA and CDR2 as SQIVND (reference sequence). The CDR3 loop spans 13 amino acids. V gave up 5 bases and J gave up 7 bases, with 12 bases separating them. The chain's CDR3 is CASSWLGNQPQHF. As DNA, the CDR3 is TGTGCCAGTAGTTGGCTTGGGAACCAGCCCCAGCATTTT.

This clonotype was detected ten times or more. Here the CDR3 DNA reads TGTGCCAGCAGCCCCCAGGTCGCCAACTACGAGCAGTACTTC. Protein product: CASSPQVANYEQYF. The J gene is TRBJ2-7, the V gene TRBV11-2, with D unresolved. The CDR3 runs 14 residues. V was trimmed by 5 bases and J by 3 bases, leaving 14 bases between them. The germline CDR1 and CDR2 sequences are SGHAT and FQNNGV.

In the case of this clonotype: Given a far larger clone just one base away, this is likely a sequencing read error. This chain connects TRBV10-1 to TRBJ2-1; 10 positions agree with TRBD2. This CDR3 is 13 amino acids long. Germline loops: CDR1 WNHNN, CDR2 SYGVQD (reference sequence). The ends lost 6 bases at V and 10 bases at J; junction bases unmatched: 6. The CDR3 protein is CASSLAGAYEQFF. The CDR3 coding sequence is TGCGCCAGCAGCCTAGCGGGAGCTTACGAGCAGTTCTTC.

In DNA form, the CDR3 reads TGTGCCAGCAGTCATGGCGGGTACAATGAGCAGTTCTTC. Its protein product is CASSHGGYNEQFF. The V call is TRBV6-2 or TRBV6-3, the J call TRBJ2-1; a possible D gene is TRBD2 (5 bases). There are 13 residues in the CDR3. Trimming stripped 5 bases from V and 4 bases from J, with 9 bases between. Germline assignment: CDR1 MNHEY and CDR2 SVGEGT.

The chain combines TRBV7-9 with TRBJ1-1; D ambiguous. CDR3 length: 15 amino acids. Germline CDR1 and CDR2: SEHNR and FQNEAQ (reference sequence). Trimming pared 2 bases from V and 1 base from J, leaving 11 bases between. Here the CDR3 DNA reads TGTGCCAGCAGCTTAAATACCGATACGAACACTGAAGCTTTCTTT. It is translated as CASSLNTDTNTEAFF.

The sample holds many counts of this clonotype. V and J are TRBV29-1 and TRBJ1-1; D perhaps matches TRBD1 (6 bases). Trimming took off 0 bases at V and 11 bases at J, with 10 bases between the two ends. The CDR3 loop spans 11 amino acids. Germline CDR1 SQVTM, CDR2 ANQGSEA. The CDR3, as DNA: TGCAGCGTTGAAGAGGGGGCGAGGGCTTTCTTT. Translation gives CSVEEGARAFF.

This clonotype was observed many times. V gene TRBV2 combines with J gene TRBJ1-6, with D maybe TRBD1 (5 bases). The CDR3 runs to 14 residues. Looked up from germline, CDR1 is SNHLY and CDR2 is FYNNEI. V was pared by 4 bases and J by 6 bases, with 10 bases between. CDR3 loop: CASSVLGPNSPLHF. As DNA, the CDR3 is TGTGCCAGCAGTGTCCTGGGACCTAATTCACCCCTCCACTTT.

This clonotype has ten or more counts. This chain links TRBV20-1 with TRBJ2-7, with TRBD2 matching 9 bases. Trimming removed 4 bases from V and 5 bases from J; junction bases left unmatched: 9. There are 14 residues in the CDR3. Germline V gene sequence: CDR1 DFQATT, CDR2 SNEGSKA (reference sequence). DNA for the CDR3: TGCAGTGCTACCGGGACTAGCCCGTTCAACGAGCAGTACTTC. Its protein product is CSATGTSPFNEQYF.

The chain uses TRBV4-1 and TRBJ2-5, with D uncertain. Germline CDR1 MGHRA, CDR2 YSYEKL. V was trimmed by 4 bases and J by 3 bases, leaving 9 bases between them. CDR3 size: 13 residues. The CDR3 DNA is TGCGCCAGCAGCCCCTGGCCTGAAGAGACCCAGTACTTC. Translating it yields CASSPWPEETQYF.

In the case of this clonotype: This clone may be a read error of a much larger clone one base away. The rearrangement links TRBV11-2 to TRBJ1-6; TRBD1 might be the D (5 bases). The CDR3 runs 18 residues. Germline V gene sequence: CDR1 SGHAT, CDR2 FQNNGV. V shed 0 bases and J shed 2 bases, with 14 bases lying between them. CDR3 residues: CASSLEGIRDPYNSPLHF. The CDR3 nucleotides read TGTGCCAGCAGCTTAGAGGGTATAAGGGACCCCTATAATTCACCCCTCCACTTT. The full variable domain, in which reference TRBV11-2 and TRBJ1-6 provide the parts outside the CDR3, is EAGVAQSPRYKIIEKRQSVAFWCNPISGHATLYWYQQILGQGPKLLIQFQNNGVVDDSQLPKDRFSAERLKGVDSTLKIQPAKLEDSAVYLCASSLEGIRDPYNSPLHFGNGTRLTVT.